This T cell receptor beta chain emerged from a study of CD8 T cells in Susac syndrome. About 0.5 to 1 ug RNA was reverse transcribed with random hexamers. TCRdb used MiXCR to reprocess the immunoSEQ multiplex PCR reads, holding one entry per CDR3 protein. The top ten hold less than 0.2% of the sample, which has about 180,000 distinct CDR3 sequences, roughly 95% seen once. In the case of this clonotype: As yet, its antigen is unknown.

Germline CDR1 reads DFQATT; CDR2 reads SNEGSKA (reference sequence). V shed 0 bases and J 3 bases; nucleotides not matched to a gene: 6. The CDR3 loop spans 15 amino acids. The CD8+ and CD4+ T cells were isolated magnetically using a negative isolation approach, whereas the TEMRA cells were enriched by FACS. Study outcomes and limitations: As the study acknowledged, the number of individuals in its TCR sequencing and HLA analysis was relatively small.

The chain carries TRBV20-1 and TRBJ2-3; 7 positions agree with TRBD2. Sequences were obtained from CD8+ T cells from PBMCs. This sequence was found in a human donor with multiple sclerosis. The CDR3: CSARDFLAATDTQYF. In DNA form, the CDR3 reads TGCAGTGCTAGAGATTTCCTAGCGGCAACAGATACGCAGTATTTT.